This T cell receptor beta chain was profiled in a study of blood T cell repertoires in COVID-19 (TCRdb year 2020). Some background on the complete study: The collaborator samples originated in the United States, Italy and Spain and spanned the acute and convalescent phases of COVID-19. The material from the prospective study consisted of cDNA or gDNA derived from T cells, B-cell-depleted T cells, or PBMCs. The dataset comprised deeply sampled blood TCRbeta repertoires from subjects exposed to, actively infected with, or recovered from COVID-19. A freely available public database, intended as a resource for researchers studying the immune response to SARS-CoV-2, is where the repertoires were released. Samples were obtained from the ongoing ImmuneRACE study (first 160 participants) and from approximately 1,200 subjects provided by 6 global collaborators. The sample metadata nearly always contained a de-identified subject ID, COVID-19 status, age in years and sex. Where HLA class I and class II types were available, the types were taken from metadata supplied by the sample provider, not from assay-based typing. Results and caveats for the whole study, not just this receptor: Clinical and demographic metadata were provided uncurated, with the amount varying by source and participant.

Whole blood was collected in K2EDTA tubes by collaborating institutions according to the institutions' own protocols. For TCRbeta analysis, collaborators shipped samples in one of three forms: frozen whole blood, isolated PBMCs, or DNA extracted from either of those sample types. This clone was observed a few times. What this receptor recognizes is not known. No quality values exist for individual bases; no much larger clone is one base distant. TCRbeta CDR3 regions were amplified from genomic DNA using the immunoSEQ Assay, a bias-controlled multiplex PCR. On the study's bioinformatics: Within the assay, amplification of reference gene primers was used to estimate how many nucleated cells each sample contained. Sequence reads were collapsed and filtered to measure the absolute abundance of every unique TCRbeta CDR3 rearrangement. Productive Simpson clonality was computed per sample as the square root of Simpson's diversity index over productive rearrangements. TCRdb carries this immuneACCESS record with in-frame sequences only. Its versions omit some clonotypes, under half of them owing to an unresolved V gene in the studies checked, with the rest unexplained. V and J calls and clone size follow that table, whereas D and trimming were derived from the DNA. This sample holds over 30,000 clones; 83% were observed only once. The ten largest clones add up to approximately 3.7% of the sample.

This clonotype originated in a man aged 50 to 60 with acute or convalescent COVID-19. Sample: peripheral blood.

The CDR3 protein: CASRGVDGYTF. The DNA sequence follows: TGTGCCAGCCGGGGGGTCGATGGCTACACCTTC. The chain uses TRBV6-5 and TRBJ1-2, with a weak D call of TRBD1 (5 bases match). V drops 8 bases and J drops 6 bases, leaving 10 bases in between. Taken from the germline V gene, the CDR1 and CDR2 loops are MNHEY and SVGAGI. CDR3 length: 11 amino acids, cysteine to phenylalanine. Only the CDR3 region is kept as DNA, spanning 33 bases read in frame from base 1.